This section outlines one T cell receptor beta chain sequence together with its context. Its target is unknown. The data belong to a study of T cell responses to AZD1222 COVID-19 vaccine. Sequencing was performed with immunoSEQ multiplex PCR; in TCRdb, only in-frame clones are kept and a portion is missing. The table shows more than 90,000 clones, with about 90% occurring only once. Study-level results: The peak T cell response came first, and repertoires were sampled only after it.

Second-dose recipients at about 4 or about 12 weeks were treated as one pooled group. The CDR3 has 12 residues. Germline values: CDR1 MDHEN, CDR2 SYDVKM. Trimming shortened V by 11 bases and J by 4 bases, and 14 bases separated the two germline ends. The sample in question was peripheral blood, obtained 28 days after the second AZD1222 dose. The sequence was collected from an adult who received the AZD1222 COVID-19 vaccine. V usage is TRBV28 and J usage is TRBJ1-2, with D possibly matching TRBD1 (6 bases). The CDR3 DNA is TGTGCCGGGAAAGACAGGCGCTATGGCTACACCTTC. The encoded protein is CAGKDRRYGYTF.